Listed here are 10 T cell receptor beta chains from one sample, sequenced in a study of blood T cell repertoires in COVID-19. Clones were read by immunoSEQ multiplex PCR, and TCRdb kept only the in-frame ones, dropping some. Here the sample spans 70,000 or so clones, roughly 70% being singletons. Sequencing was carried out using peripheral blood. These receptors were obtained from a man in his 70s with acute or convalescent COVID-19.

The chain is built from TRBV4-3 and TRBJ2-7, with D perhaps TRBD2 (5 bases). This CDR3 contains 15 residues. Per the germline V gene, CDR1 is LGHNA and CDR2 is YSLEER. The V and J ends lost 2 bases and 3 bases respectively, with 14 bases between them. Here the CDR3 reads CASSQQARGGYEQYF. CDR3 in DNA: TGCGCCAGCAGCCAACAGGCCAGAGGAGGCTACGAGCAGTACTTC.

The V and J genes are TRBV3-1 (or the pseudogene TRBV3-2) and TRBJ1-4, with 9 nucleotides matching TRBD1. V dropped 4 bases and J dropped 8; count of bases not matched to a gene: 5. Germline CDR1 LGHDT, CDR2 YNNKEL (reference sequence). The CDR3 contains 14 residues. The CDR3 protein is CASSRRTGEEKLFF. The CDR3 coding sequence is TGTGCCAGCAGCCGAAGGACAGGGGAGGAAAAACTGTTTTTT.

The V call is TRBV5-8, the J call TRBJ1-6; TRBD1 matches at 8 bases. Germline CDR1 and CDR2: SGHTS and YDEGEE. The J segment lost 7 bases and the V segment lost 10 bases, leaving 4 bases of the junction unmatched. This CDR3 has 12 amino acids. The CDR3 sequence: CAPGQENSPLHF. CDR3 sequence (DNA): TGTGCCCCGGGACAGGAAAATTCACCCCTCCACTTT.

The chain joins TRBV12-5 to TRBJ1-2, with 8 bases lining up with TRBD1. V lost 6 bases and J lost 5; bases outside the gene matches: 11. Germline lookup yields CDR1 LGHNT and CDR2 FRNRAP. CDR3 length: 15 residues. CDR3 DNA sequence: TGTGCTAGTGGCCTGGGACAGGAGGGCTTGTATGGCTACACCTTC. Protein: CASGLGQEGLYGYTF.

This clone came up once. This chain uses TRBV28 with TRBJ2-5, with D perhaps matching TRBD2 (6 bases). Trimming left V 4 bases short and J 0 bases short, with 15 bases between. Germline CDR1 reads MDHEN; CDR2 reads SYDVKM. CDR3 length: 16 residues. The chain's CDR3 is CASSSGTAPYQETQYF. DNA of the CDR3: TGTGCCAGCAGTTCCGGGACTGCTCCTTACCAAGAGACCCAGTACTTC.

The gene calls are TRBV11-2 and TRBJ2-1; 13 bases are a match to TRBD2. The germline CDR1 and CDR2 sequences are SGHAT and FQNNGV. V lost 3 bases to trimming and J lost 7 bases; unmatched junction nucleotides: 9. This CDR3 is 17 amino acids long. The CDR3 region has the DNA TGTGCCAGCAGCTTCCTACTAGCGGGAGGGCCGGGGAATGAGCAGTTCTTC. Translated, it gives CASSFLLAGGPGNEQFF.

V usage is TRBV5-1 and J usage is TRBJ2-7; possibly TRBD2 for D (5 bases). Trimming removed 5 bases from V and 5 bases from J, with 14 bases in between. In germline, CDR1 is SGHRS, CDR2 YFSETQ. This CDR3 is built from 13 residues. This chain's CDR3 is CASSENSVDEQYF. In nucleotides, the CDR3 is TGCGCCAGCAGTGAGAATAGCGTCGACGAGCAGTACTTC.

The sample holds one count of this clone. The CDR3 DNA reads TGTGCCAGCAGCTATACTAGCGGGAGGCCTAGTGAGCAGTTCTTC. This codes for CASSYTSGRPSEQFF. This chain connects TRBV7-2 to TRBJ2-1; 12 bases are shared with TRBD2. The CDR3 is made up of 15 amino acids. J was trimmed by 9 bases and V by 4 bases; bases with no gene match: 7. The germline V gene encodes CDR1 SGHTA and CDR2 FQGNSA.

This clone was detected once. The V gene is TRBV28, the J gene TRBJ1-4; D may be TRBD1 (5 bases). Germline V CDR1 and CDR2: MDHEN, SYDVKM. This CDR3 is built from 15 residues. V was shortened by 7 bases and J by 5 bases, with 17 bases between the two germline ends. CDR3 sequence reads: CASTPGDSRNEKLFF. The DNA of the CDR3 is TGTGCCAGCACCCCTGGAGACAGCAGGAATGAAAAACTGTTTTTT.

This chain uses TRBV7-8 with TRBJ2-5; D is unclear. Germline V gives CDR1 SGHVS, CDR2 FQNEAQ. The V gene lost 0 bases and the J gene lost 6 bases, with 20 bases spanning the gap. CDR3 length: 17 amino acids. Here the CDR3 DNA reads TGTGCCAGCAGCTTAGCGCTTGGGTCAGGAAATAGGAAGACCCAGTACTTC. Amino acid sequence: CASSLALGSGNRKTQYF.